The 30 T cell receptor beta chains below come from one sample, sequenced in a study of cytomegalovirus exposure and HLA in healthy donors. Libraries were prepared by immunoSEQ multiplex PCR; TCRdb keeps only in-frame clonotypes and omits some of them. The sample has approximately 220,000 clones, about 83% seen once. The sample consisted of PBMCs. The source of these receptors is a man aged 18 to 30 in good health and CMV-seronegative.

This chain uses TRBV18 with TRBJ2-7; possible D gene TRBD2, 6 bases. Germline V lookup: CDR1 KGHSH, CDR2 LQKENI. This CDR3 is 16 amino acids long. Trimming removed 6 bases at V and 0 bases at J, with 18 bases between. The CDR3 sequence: CASSHNRDWSSYEQYF. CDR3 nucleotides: TGTGCCAGCTCGCACAACCGGGACTGGAGCTCCTACGAGCAGTACTTC.

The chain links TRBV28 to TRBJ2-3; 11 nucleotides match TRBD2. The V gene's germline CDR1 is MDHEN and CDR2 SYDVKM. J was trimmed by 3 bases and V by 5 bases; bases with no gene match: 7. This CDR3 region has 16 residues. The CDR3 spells CASSETSGRNTDTQYF. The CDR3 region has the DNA TGTGCCAGCAGTGAAACTAGCGGGAGAAATACAGATACGCAGTATTTT. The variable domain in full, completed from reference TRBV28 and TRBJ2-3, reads DVKVTQSSRYLVKRTGEKVFLECVQDMDHENMFWYRQDPGLGLRLIYFSYDVKMKEKGDIPEGYSVSREKKERFSLILESASTNQTSMYLCASSETSGRNTDTQYFGPGTRLTVL.

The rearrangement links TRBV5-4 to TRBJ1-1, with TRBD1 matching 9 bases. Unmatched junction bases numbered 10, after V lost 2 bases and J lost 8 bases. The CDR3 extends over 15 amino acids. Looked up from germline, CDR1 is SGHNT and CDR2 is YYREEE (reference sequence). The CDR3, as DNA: TGTGCCAGCAGCTTAGCACCGGGACAGGGCAAGGAAGCTTTCTTT. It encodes CASSLAPGQGKEAFF. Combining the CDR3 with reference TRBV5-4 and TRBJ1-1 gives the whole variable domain ETGVTQSPTHLIKTRGQQVTLRCSSQSGHNTVSWYQQALGQGPQFIFQYYREEENGRGNFPPRFSGLQFPNYSSELNVNALELDDSALYLCASSLAPGQGKEAFFGQGTRLTVV.

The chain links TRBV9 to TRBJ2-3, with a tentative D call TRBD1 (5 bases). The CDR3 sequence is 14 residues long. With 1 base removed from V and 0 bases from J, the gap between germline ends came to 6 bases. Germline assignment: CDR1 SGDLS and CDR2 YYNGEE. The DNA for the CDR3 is TGTGCCAGCAGCGTAAAGGGGAGCACAGATACGCAGTATTTT. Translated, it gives CASSVKGSTDTQYF.

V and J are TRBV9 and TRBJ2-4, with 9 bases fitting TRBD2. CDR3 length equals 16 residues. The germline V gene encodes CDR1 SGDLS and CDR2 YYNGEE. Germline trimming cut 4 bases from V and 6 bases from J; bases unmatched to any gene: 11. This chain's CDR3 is CASSPYRREGLNIQYF. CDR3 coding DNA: TGTGCCAGCAGCCCCTATCGGCGGGAGGGGTTAAACATTCAGTACTTC.

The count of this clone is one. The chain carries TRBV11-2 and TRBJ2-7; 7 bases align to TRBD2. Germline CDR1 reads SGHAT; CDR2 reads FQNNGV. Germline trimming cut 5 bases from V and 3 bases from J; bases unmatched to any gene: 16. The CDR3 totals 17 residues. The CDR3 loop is CASSSPYRIAGIYEQYF. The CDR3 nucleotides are TGTGCCAGCAGCAGCCCTTATAGGATAGCGGGCATCTACGAGCAGTACTTC.

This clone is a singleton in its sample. The CDR3 is CASSPNSPGLLFEAFF. CDR3 in DNA: TGTGCCAGCTCCCCTAACTCACCGGGACTGCTTTTTGAAGCTTTCTTT. The chain employs TRBV18 and TRBJ1-1, with TRBD1 as a possible D gene (5 bases). Trimming stripped 6 bases from V and 7 bases from J, with 24 bases between. The CDR3 spans 16 residues. Germline assignment: CDR1 KGHSH and CDR2 LQKENI.

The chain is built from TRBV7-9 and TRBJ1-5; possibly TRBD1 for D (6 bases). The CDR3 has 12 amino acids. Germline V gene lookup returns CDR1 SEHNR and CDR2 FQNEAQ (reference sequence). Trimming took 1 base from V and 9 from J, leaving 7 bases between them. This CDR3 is CASSLVGGPQHF. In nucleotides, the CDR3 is TGTGCCAGCAGCTTAGTAGGGGGGCCCCAGCATTTT. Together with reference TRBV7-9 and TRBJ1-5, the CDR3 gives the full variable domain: DTGVSQNPRHKITKRGQNVTFRCDPISEHNRLYWYRQTLGQGPEFLTYFQNEAQLEKSRLLSDRFSAERPKGSFSTLEIQRTEQGDSAMYLCASSLVGGPQHFGDGTRLSIL.

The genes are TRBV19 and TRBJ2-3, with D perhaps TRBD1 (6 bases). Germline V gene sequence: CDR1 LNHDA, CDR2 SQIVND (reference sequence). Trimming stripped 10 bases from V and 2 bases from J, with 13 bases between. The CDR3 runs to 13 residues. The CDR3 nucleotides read TGTGCCATTGCAGGGGATAACACAGATACGCAGTATTTT. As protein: CAIAGDNTDTQYF.

Here the CDR3 reads CASSAGTGSLNTEAFF. The CDR3 DNA sequence: TGTGCCAGCAGCGCGGGGACAGGGTCCCTGAACACTGAAGCTTTCTTT. The genes are TRBV9 and TRBJ1-1; 9 positions match TRBD1. With 3 bases clipped from V and 0 bases from J, the junction kept 6 bases outside the gene matches. Germline CDR1 reads SGDLS; CDR2 reads YYNGEE. This CDR3 has 16 residues.

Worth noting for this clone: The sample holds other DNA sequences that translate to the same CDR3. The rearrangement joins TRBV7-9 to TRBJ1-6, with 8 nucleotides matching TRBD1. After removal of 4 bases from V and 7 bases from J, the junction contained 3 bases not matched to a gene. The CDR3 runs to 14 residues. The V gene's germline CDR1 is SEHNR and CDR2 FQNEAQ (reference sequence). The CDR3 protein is CASSSGQGNSPLHF. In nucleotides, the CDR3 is TGTGCCAGCAGCTCAGGACAGGGAAATTCACCCCTCCACTTT.

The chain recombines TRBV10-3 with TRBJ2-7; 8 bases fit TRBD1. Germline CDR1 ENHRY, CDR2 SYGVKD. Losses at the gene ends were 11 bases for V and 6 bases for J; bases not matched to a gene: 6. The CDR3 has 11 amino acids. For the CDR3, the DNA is TGTGCCGCGGGGACAGGTACCGAGCAGTACTTC. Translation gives CAAGTGTEQYF.

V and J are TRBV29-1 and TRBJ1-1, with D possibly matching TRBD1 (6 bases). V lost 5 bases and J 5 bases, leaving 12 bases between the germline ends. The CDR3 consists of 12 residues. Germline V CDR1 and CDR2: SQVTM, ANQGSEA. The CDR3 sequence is CSVRRGTTEAFF. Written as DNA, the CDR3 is TGCAGCGTTAGAAGGGGGACGACTGAAGCTTTCTTT.

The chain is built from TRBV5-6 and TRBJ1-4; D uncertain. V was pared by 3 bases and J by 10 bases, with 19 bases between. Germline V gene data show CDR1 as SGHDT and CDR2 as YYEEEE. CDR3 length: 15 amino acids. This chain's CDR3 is CASSYDGSGVGKLFF. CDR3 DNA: TGTGCCAGCAGCTACGACGGCTCCGGGGTAGGAAAACTGTTTTTT.

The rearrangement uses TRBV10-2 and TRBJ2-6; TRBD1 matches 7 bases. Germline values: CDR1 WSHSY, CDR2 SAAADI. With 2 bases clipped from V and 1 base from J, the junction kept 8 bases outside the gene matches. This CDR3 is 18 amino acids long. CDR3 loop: CASSEPGQWNSGANVLTF. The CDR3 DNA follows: TGCGCCAGCAGTGAGCCGGGACAGTGGAATTCTGGGGCCAACGTCCTGACTTTC.

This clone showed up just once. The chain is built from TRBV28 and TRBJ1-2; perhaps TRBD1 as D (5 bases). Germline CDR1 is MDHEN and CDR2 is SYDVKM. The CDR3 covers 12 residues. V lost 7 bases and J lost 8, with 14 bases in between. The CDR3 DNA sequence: TGTGCCAGCAACTGGGGGGTAGGAGGCTACACCTTC. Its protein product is CASNWGVGGYTF.

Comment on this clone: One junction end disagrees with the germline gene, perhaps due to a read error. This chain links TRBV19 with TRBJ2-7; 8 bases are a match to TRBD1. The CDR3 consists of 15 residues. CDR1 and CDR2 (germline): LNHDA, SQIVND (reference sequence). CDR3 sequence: CASSLDGQGGYEQYF. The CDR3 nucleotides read TGTGCCAGTAGTTTAGATGGACAGGGAGGTTACGAGCAGTACTTC.

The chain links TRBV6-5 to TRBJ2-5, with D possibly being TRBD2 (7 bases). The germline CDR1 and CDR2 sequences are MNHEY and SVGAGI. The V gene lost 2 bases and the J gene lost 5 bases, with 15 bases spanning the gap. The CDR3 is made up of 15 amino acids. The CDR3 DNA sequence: TGTGCCAGCAGTTACCGTCCCGGGGGGCAGGAGACCCAGTACTTC. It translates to CASSYRPGGQETQYF.

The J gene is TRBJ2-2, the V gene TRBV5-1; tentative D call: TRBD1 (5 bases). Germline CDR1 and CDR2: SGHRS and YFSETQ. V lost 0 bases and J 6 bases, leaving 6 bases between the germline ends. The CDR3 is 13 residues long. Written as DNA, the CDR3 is TGCGCCAGCAGCTTGGAAGGGGCCGGGGAGCTGTTTTTT. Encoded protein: CASSLEGAGELFF. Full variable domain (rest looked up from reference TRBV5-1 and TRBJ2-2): KAGVTQTPRYLIKTRGQQVTLSCSPISGHRSVSWYQQTPGQGLQFLFEYFSETQRNKGNFPGRFSGRQFSNSRSEMNVSTLELGDSALYLCASSLEGAGELFFGEGSRLTVL.

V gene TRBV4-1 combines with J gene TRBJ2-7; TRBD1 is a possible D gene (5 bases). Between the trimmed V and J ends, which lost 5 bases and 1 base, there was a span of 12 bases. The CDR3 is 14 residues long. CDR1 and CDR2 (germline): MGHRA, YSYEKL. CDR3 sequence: CASSARQNSYEQYF. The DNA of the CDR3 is TGCGCCAGCAGCGCACGACAGAATTCCTACGAGCAGTACTTC.

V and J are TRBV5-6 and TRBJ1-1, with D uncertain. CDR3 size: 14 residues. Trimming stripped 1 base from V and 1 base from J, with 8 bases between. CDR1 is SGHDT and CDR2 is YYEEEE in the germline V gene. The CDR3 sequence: CASSLYTQNTEAFF. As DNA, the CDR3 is TGTGCCAGCAGCTTGTACACCCAGAACACTGAAGCTTTCTTT.

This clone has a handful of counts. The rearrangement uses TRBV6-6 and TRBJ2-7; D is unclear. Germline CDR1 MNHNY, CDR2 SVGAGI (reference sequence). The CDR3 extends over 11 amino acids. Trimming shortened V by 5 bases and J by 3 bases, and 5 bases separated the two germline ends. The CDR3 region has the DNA TGTGCCAGCAGTAATATCTACGAGCAGTACTTC. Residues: CASSNIYEQYF.

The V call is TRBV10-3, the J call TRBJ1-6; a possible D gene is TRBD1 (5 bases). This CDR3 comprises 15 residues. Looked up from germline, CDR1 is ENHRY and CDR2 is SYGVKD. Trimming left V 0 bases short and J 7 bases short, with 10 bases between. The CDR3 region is CAISESIRGNSPLHF. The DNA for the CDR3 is TGTGCCATCAGTGAGTCCATAAGGGGCAATTCACCCCTCCACTTT.

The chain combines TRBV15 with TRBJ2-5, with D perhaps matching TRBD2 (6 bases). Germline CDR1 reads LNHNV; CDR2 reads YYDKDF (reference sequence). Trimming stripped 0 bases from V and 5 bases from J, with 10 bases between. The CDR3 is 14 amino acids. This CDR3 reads CATSREPGDETQYF. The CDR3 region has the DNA TGTGCCACCAGCAGAGAACCGGGAGATGAGACCCAGTACTTC.

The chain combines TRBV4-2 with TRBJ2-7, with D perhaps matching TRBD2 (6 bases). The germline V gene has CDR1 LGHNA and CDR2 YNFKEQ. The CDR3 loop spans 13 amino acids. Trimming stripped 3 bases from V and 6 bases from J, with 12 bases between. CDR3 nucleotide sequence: TGTGCCAGCAGCCACCCGGAGGGCCGCGAGCAGTACTTC. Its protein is CASSHPEGREQYF.

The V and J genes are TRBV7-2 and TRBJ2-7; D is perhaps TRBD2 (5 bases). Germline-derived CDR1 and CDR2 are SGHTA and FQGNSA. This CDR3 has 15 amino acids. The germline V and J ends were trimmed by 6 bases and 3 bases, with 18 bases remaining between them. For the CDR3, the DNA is TGTGCCAGCAGTTCTGGTGGACGGGGAGACTACGAGCAGTACTTC. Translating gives CASSSGGRGDYEQYF.

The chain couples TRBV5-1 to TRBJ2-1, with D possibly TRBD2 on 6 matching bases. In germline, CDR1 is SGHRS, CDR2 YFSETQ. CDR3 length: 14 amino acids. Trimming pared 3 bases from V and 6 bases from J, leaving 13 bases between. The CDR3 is CASSSLAFSNEQFF. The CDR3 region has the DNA TGCGCCAGCAGCTCCCTAGCGTTTTCCAATGAGCAGTTCTTC.

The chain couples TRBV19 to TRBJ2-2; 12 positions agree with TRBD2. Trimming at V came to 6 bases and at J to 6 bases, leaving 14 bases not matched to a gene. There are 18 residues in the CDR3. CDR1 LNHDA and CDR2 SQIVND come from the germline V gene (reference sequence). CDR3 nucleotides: TGTGCCAGTAGGGACGCGACTAGCGGGGGCCGCGGGCCCGGGGAGCTGTTTTTT. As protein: CASRDATSGGRGPGELFF.

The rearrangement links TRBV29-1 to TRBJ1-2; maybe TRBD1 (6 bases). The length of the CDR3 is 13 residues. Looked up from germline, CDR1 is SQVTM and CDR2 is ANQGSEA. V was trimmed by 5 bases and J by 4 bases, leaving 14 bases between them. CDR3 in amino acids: CSVPKGESYGYTF. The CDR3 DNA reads TGCAGCGTTCCCAAGGGGGAATCCTATGGCTACACCTTC.

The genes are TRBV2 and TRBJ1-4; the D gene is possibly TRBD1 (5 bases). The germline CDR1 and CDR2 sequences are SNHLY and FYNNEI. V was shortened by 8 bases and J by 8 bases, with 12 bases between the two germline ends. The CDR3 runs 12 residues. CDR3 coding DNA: TGTGCCAGCGTCAGGGAGGAAGAAAAACTGTTTTTT. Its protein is CASVREEEKLFF.